What follows is one T cell receptor beta chain and its context. The data are from a study of blood T cell repertoires in COVID-19. Under the authors' procedure: From reference gene primer amplification, estimates of nucleated cell counts were derived. The assay was immunoSEQ multiplex PCR, and TCRdb's table has in-frame clones only and misses some. The DNA was the basis for D and trimming; V, J and clone size are from that table. The sample gives about 170,000 clones, around 87% of which show up once; under 3% is in the top ten. The source of this sequence is a woman of 80 years or more with COVID-19, enrolled during active disease. Sequencing was carried out using peripheral blood.

CDR3 coding DNA: TGTGCCAGCAGCCCCGCGGGTGGGGAGACCCAGTACTTC. As protein: CASSPAGGETQYF. The chain has TRBV7-3 and TRBJ2-5; tentative D call: TRBD2 (5 bases). Trimming removed 5 bases from V and 5 bases from J, with 12 bases in between. This CDR3 contains 13 residues. Germline V gene data show CDR1 as SGHTA and CDR2 as FQGTGA.